This T cell receptor (beta chain) derives from a study of cytomegalovirus exposure and HLA in healthy donors. This clone was observed once. Vbeta (60) and Jbeta (13) primers were used in the PCR. The protocol was immunoSEQ multiplex PCR, while the TCRdb copy is restricted to in-frame clones and leaves out a portion. The sample contains 90,000 to 120,000 clones, less than 85% of which appear only once. Sequencing was carried out using PBMCs. The receptor comes from a man younger than 35 in good health and CMV-seronegative.

The CDR3 spells CASSFGGTSQPQHF. Here the CDR3 DNA reads TGTGCCAGCAGTTTCGGAGGGACTAGTCAGCCCCAGCATTTT. The chain links TRBV28 to TRBJ1-5; a possible D gene is TRBD1 (5 bases). The CDR3 is made up of 14 amino acids. V was clipped by 3 bases and J by 6 bases, with 12 bases between them. CDR1 and CDR2 (germline): MDHEN, SYDVKM.